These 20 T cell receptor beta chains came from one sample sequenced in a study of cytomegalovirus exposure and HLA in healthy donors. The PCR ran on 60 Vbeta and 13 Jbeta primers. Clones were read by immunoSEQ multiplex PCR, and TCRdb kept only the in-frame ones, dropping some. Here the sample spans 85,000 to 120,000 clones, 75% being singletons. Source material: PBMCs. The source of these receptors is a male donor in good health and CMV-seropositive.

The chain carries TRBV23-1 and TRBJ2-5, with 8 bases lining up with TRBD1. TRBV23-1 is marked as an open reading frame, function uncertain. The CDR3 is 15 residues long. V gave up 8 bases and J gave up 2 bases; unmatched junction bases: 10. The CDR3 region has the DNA TGCGCCAGCGGTAACAGGGGGTGCGCGCAAGAGACCCAGTACTTC. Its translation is CASGNRGCAQETQYF.

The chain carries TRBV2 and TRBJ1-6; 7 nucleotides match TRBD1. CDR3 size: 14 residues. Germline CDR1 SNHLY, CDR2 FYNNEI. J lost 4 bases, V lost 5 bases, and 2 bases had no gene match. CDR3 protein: CASSWDSYNSPLHF. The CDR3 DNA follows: TGTGCCAGCAGTTGGGACAGTTATAATTCACCCCTCCACTTT.

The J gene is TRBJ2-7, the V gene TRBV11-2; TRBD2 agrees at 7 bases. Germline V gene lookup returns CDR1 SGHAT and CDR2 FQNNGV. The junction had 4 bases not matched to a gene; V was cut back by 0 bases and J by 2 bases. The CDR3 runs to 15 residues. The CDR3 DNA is TGTGCCAGCAGCTTAGAGGGAGGGGTGACCTACGAGCAGTACTTC. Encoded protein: CASSLEGGVTYEQYF.

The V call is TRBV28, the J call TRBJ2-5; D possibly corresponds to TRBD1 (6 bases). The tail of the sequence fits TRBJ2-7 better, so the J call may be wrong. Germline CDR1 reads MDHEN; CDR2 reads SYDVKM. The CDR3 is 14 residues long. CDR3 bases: TGTGCCAGCAGTTCAACGGGGCAGGGGATCGAGCAGTACTTC. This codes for CASSSTGQGIEQYF.

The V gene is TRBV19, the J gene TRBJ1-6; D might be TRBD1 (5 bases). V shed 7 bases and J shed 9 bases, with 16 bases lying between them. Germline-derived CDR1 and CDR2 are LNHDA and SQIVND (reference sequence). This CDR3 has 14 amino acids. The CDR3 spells CASTGVWGSSPLHF. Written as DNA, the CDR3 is TGTGCCAGTACCGGCGTATGGGGCAGTTCACCCCTCCACTTT.

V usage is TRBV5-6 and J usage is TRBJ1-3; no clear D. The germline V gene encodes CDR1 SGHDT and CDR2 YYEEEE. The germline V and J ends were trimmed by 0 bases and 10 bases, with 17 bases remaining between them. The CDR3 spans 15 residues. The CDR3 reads CASSLGQGGGRTIYF. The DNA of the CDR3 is TGTGCCAGCAGCTTGGGGCAAGGCGGCGGGCGGACCATATATTTT.

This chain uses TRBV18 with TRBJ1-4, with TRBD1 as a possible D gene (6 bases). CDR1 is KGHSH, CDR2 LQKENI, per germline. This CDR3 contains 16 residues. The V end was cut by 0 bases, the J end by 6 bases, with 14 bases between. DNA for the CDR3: TGTGCCAGCTCACCACCGACAGGTCTACGCGATGAAAAACTGTTTTTT. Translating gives CASSPPTGLRDEKLFF.

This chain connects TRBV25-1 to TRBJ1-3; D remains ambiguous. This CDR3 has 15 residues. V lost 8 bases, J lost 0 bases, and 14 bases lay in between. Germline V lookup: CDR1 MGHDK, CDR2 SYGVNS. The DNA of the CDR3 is TGTGCCAGCGGGGAGACGTTCCACTCTGGAAACACCATATATTTT. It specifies CASGETFHSGNTIYF. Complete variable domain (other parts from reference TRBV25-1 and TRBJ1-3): EADIYQTPRYLVIGTGKKITLECSQTMGHDKMYWYQQDPGMELHLIHYSYGVNSTEKGDLSSESTVSRIRTEHFPLTLESARPSHTSQYLCASGETFHSGNTIYFGEGSWLTVV.

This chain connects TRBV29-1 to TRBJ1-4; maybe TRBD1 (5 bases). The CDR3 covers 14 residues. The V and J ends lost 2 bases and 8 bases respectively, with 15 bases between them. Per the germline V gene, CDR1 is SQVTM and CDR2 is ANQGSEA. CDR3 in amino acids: CSVEMAGGGEKLFF. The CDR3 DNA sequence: TGCAGCGTTGAAATGGCGGGGGGTGGGGAAAAACTGTTTTTT.

The CDR3 loop reads CASRATRQGGNYGYTF. CDR3 nucleotide sequence: TGTGCCAGCAGGGCCACAAGACAGGGAGGAAACTATGGCTACACCTTC. The chain is built from TRBV2 and TRBJ1-2, with 7 bases lining up with TRBD1. The ends lost 6 bases at V and 2 bases at J; junction bases unmatched: 12. CDR3 length equals 16 residues. Germline V lookup: CDR1 SNHLY, CDR2 FYNNEI.

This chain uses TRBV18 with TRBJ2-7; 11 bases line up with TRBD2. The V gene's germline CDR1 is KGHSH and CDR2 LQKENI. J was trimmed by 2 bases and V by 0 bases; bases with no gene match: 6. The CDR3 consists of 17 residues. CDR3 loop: CASSPPGLAGGPYEQYF. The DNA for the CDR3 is TGTGCCAGCTCACCACCGGGGCTAGCGGGAGGTCCCTACGAGCAGTACTTC.

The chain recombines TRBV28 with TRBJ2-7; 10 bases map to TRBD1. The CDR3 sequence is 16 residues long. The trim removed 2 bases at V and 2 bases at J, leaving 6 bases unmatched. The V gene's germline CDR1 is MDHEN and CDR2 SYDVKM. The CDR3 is CASSLGTGDGAYEQYF. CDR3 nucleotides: TGTGCCAGCAGTTTAGGGACAGGGGATGGGGCCTACGAGCAGTACTTC.

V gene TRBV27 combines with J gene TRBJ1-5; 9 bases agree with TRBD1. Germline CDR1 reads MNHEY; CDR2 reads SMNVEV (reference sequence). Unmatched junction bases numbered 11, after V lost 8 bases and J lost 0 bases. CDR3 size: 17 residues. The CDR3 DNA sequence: TGTGCCAGCGCTAGGACAGGGGCCACCTATAGCAATCAGCCCCAGCATTTT. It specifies CASARTGATYSNQPQHF.

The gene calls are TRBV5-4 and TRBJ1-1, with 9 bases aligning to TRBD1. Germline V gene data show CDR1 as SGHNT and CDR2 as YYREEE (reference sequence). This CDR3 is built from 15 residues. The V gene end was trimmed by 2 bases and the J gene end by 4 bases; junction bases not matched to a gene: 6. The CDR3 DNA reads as TGTGCCAGCAGCTTAAGGACAGGGGAGACCACTGAAGCTTTCTTT. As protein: CASSLRTGETTEAFF. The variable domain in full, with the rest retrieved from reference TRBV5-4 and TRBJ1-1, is ETGVTQSPTHLIKTRGQQVTLRCSSQSGHNTVSWYQQALGQGPQFIFQYYREEENGRGNFPPRFSGLQFPNYSSELNVNALELDDSALYLCASSLRTGETTEAFFGQGTRLTVV.

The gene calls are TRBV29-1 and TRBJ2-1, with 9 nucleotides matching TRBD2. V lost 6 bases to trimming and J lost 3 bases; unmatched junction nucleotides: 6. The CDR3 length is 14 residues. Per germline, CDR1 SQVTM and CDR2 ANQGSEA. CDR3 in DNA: TGCAGCGTGACCGGGACTAGCATCTACAATGAGCAGTTCTTC. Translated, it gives CSVTGTSIYNEQFF.

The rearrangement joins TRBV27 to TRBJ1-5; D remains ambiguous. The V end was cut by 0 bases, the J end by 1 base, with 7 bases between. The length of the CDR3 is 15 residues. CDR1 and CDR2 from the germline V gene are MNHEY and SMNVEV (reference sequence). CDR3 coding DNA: TGTGCCAGCAGTTTATCGGGCGGGAGCAATCAGCCCCAGCATTTT. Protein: CASSLSGGSNQPQHF.

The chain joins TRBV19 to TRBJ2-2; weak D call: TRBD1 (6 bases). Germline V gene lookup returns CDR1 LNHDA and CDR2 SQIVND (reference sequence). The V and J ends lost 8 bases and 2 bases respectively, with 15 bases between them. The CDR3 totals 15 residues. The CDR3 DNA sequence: TGTGCCAGTCTTTTCCGGGACACCAACACCGGGGAGCTGTTTTTT. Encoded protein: CASLFRDTNTGELFF.

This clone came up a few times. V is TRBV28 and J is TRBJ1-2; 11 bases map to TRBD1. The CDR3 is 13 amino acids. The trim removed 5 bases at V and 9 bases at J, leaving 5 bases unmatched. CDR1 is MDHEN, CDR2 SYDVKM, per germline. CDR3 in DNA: TGTGCCAGCAGTAGGACAGGGGGCGGACGCTACACCTTC. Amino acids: CASSRTGGGRYTF.

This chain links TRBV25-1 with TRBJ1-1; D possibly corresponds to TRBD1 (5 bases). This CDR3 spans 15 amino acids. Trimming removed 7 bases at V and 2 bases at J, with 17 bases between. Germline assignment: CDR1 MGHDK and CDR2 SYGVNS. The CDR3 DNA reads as TGTGCCAGCACAATCAGTTTAGGGGAAAACACTGAAGCTTTCTTT. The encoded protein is CASTISLGENTEAFF.

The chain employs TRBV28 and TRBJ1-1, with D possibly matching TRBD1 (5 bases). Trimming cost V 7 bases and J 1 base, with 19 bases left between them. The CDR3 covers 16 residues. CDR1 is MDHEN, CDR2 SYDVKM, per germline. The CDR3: CASKLGGVDPNTEAFF. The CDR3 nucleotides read TGTGCCAGCAAATTGGGGGGAGTAGACCCGAACACTGAAGCTTTCTTT.